A single sample is the source of the 17 T cell receptor beta chains below, sequenced in a study of cytomegalovirus exposure and HLA in healthy donors. This PCR relied on a set of 60 Vbeta primers and 13 Jbeta primers. Generated by immunoSEQ multiplex PCR, the TCRdb table keeps only in-frame clones and is missing some. The table has 150,000 to 200,000 clones, 81% seen once. Sequenced: PBMCs. The source of these receptors is a man in his forties or fifties in good health and CMV-seropositive.

With respect to this clone: One end of the junction varies from germline; a read error may be responsible. The chain uses TRBV7-9 and TRBJ1-6; D might be TRBD1 (5 bases). This CDR3 is built from 16 residues. Germline CDR1 SEHNR, CDR2 FQNEAQ (reference sequence). The CDR3 bases are TGTTCCAGCAGGCCAAACGACAGTCAGAATAATTCACCCCTCCACTTT. Encoded protein: CSSRPNDSQNNSPLHF.

The V call is TRBV5-4, the J call TRBJ2-7; 7 nucleotides match TRBD2. CDR1 is SGHNT, CDR2 YYREEE, per germline (reference sequence). The V gene end was trimmed by 4 bases and the J gene end by 4 bases; junction bases not matched to a gene: 8. CDR3 length equals 14 residues. This chain's CDR3 is CASSPPGLPYEQYF. For the CDR3, the DNA is TGTGCCAGCAGCCCTCCGGGACTACCTTACGAGCAGTACTTC.

The chain uses TRBV5-1 and TRBJ2-3, with D possibly being TRBD1 (6 bases). The CDR3 spans 15 residues. Trimming took 3 bases from V and 0 from J, leaving 11 bases between them. From germline, CDR1 is SGHRS and CDR2 YFSETQ. The CDR3, as DNA: TGCGCCAGCAGCTGGGGGCCGGGGAGCACAGATACGCAGTATTTT. Amino acid sequence: CASSWGPGSTDTQYF.

The gene calls are TRBV5-4 and TRBJ2-5; D call uncertain. Judging by the DNA end, TRBJ2-7 fits better; the J call may be wrong. The length of the CDR3 is 14 residues. Looked up from germline, CDR1 is SGHNT and CDR2 is YYREEE (reference sequence). The CDR3 coding sequence is TGTGCCAGCAGCTTGGGTCCCTCTACCTACGAGCAGTACTTC. It yields the protein CASSLGPSTYEQYF.

The chain is built from TRBV28 and TRBJ2-7; 15 positions match TRBD2. Germline CDR1 and CDR2: MDHEN and SYDVKM. The CDR3 has 18 amino acids. The junction had 9 bases not matched to a gene; V was cut back by 6 bases and J by 0 bases. As DNA, the CDR3 is TGTGCCAGCAGACCCGGACTAGCGGGAGGGAGACGCTCCTACGAGCAGTACTTC. Residues: CASRPGLAGGRRSYEQYF.

The rearrangement links TRBV5-1 to TRBJ2-5; D may be TRBD2 (6 bases). The germline V and J ends were trimmed by 5 bases and 4 bases, with 18 bases remaining between them. CDR1 SGHRS and CDR2 YFSETQ come from the germline V gene. This CDR3 comprises 15 residues. The CDR3 region is CASRFDSRERETQYF. CDR3 nucleotides: TGCGCCAGCAGATTCGACAGTCGGGAGCGAGAGACCCAGTACTTC.

The chain employs TRBV11-2 and TRBJ1-1; weak D call: TRBD1 (5 bases). The germline CDR1 and CDR2 sequences are SGHAT and FQNNGV. The V and J ends lost 2 bases and 3 bases respectively, with 7 bases between them. This CDR3 is built from 13 residues. The chain's CDR3 is CASSLQGDTEAFF. The CDR3 DNA reads as TGTGCCAGCAGCTTACAAGGGGACACTGAAGCTTTCTTT.

This chain links TRBV5-1 with TRBJ2-5; TRBD1 might be the D (6 bases). V shed 6 bases and J shed 2 bases, with 11 bases lying between them. The CDR3 totals 13 residues. The germline V gene encodes CDR1 SGHRS and CDR2 YFSETQ. The CDR3 sequence: CASKVGTQETQYF. Here the CDR3 DNA reads TGCGCCAGCAAGGTGGGGACACAAGAGACCCAGTACTTC. Variable domain in full (rest from reference TRBV5-1 and TRBJ2-5): KAGVTQTPRYLIKTRGQQVTLSCSPISGHRSVSWYQQTPGQGLQFLFEYFSETQRNKGNFPGRFSGRQFSNSRSEMNVSTLELGDSALYLCASKVGTQETQYFGPGTRLLVL.

This clone has only one observation. The V call is TRBV7-6, the J call TRBJ2-7, with TRBD2 matching 15 bases. J gave up 3 bases and V 5 bases, and 5 bases lay outside the gene matches. CDR1 SGHVS and CDR2 FNYEAQ come from the germline V gene. The CDR3 contains 16 residues. The CDR3 is CASSPGLAGGIYEQYF. The CDR3 coding sequence is TGTGCCAGCAGCCCGGGACTAGCGGGAGGAATCTACGAGCAGTACTTC. The variable domain in full, completed from reference TRBV7-6 and TRBJ2-7, reads GAGVSQSPRYKVTKRGQDVALRCDPISGHVSLYWYRQALGQGPEFLTYFNYEAQQDKSGLPNDRFSAERPEGSISTLTIQRTEQRDSAMYRCASSPGLAGGIYEQYFGPGTRLTVT.

The chain is built from TRBV7-2 and TRBJ2-7; possibly TRBD2 for D (6 bases). This CDR3 is 14 amino acids long. In germline, CDR1 is SGHTA, CDR2 FQGNSA. The V gene lost 4 bases and the J gene lost 9 bases, with 19 bases spanning the gap. The CDR3 loop is CASSSRTGEGAQYF. CDR3 bases: TGTGCCAGCAGCTCTAGGACGGGAGAGGGAGCGCAGTACTTC.

This clone was picked up a small number of times. The chain carries TRBV7-9 and TRBJ2-2; no reliable D call. This CDR3 comprises 14 residues. CDR1 is SEHNR, CDR2 FQNEAQ, per germline (reference sequence). Trimming cost V 4 bases and J 7 bases, with 13 bases left between them. CDR3 in amino acids: CASSWSTTGGELFF. CDR3 DNA: TGTGCCAGCAGCTGGTCCACAACGGGCGGGGAGCTGTTTTTT.

The chain couples TRBV21-1 to TRBJ2-7; the table assigns TRBD2, which was not confirmed against the DNA. TRBV21-1 counts as a pseudogene. There are 17 residues in the CDR3. The CDR3 DNA sequence: TGTGCCAGCGTCCCTGACCGGAGGGGACGGAGCTCCTACGAGCAGTACTTC. This codes for CASVPDRRGRSSYEQYF.

A single count supports this clone. This rearrangement joins TRBV5-1 to TRBJ1-3; perhaps TRBD1 as D (6 bases). The ends were cut back, 0 bases at V and 1 base at J, with 8 bases in the middle. The CDR3 totals 15 residues. Looked up from germline, CDR1 is SGHRS and CDR2 is YFSETQ. The CDR3 DNA follows: TGCGCCAGCAGCTTGGGACAGGCGTCTGGAAACACCATATATTTT. It yields the protein CASSLGQASGNTIYF.

The chain uses TRBV11-3 and TRBJ1-1; the match to TRBD1 covers 10 bases. Germline V gene data show CDR1 as SGHNT and CDR2 as YENEEA. J gave up 6 bases and V 5 bases, and 9 bases lay outside the gene matches. CDR3 length equals 15 residues. The CDR3 spells CASSISGTGVSEAFF. The DNA of the CDR3 is TGTGCCAGCAGCATTAGTGGGACAGGGGTTTCTGAAGCTTTCTTT.

V usage is TRBV4-2 and J usage is TRBJ2-5; TRBD2 might be the D (5 bases). V lost 1 base and J lost 4, with 13 bases in between. The CDR3 totals 15 residues. Germline V gives CDR1 LGHNA, CDR2 YNFKEQ. The DNA for the CDR3 is TGTGCCAGCAGCCAAGGCCCCCTAGCCCGAGAGACCCAGTACTTC. Translating it yields CASSQGPLARETQYF.

The V and J genes are TRBV19 and TRBJ1-2; D unclear. CDR1 is LNHDA, CDR2 SQIVND, per germline (reference sequence). Between the trimmed V and J ends, which lost 0 bases and 4 bases, there was a span of 15 bases. The CDR3 consists of 16 residues. The CDR3 is CASSIDLFGRVYGYTF. CDR3 DNA sequence: TGTGCCAGTAGTATAGATCTATTCGGGAGAGTCTATGGCTACACCTTC.

The chain links TRBV13 to TRBJ1-1; weak D call: TRBD1 (6 bases). The CDR3 runs to 13 residues. With 7 bases removed from V and 2 bases from J, the gap between germline ends came to 11 bases. CDR1 and CDR2 (germline): PRHDT, FYEKMQ (reference sequence). Written as DNA, the CDR3 is TGTGCCAGCATCCAGGACAGCAACACTGAAGCTTTCTTT. It specifies CASIQDSNTEAFF.